The text below deals with one T cell receptor (beta chain). The data were taken from a study of blood T cell repertoires in COVID-19. Clones were read by immunoSEQ multiplex PCR, and TCRdb kept only the in-frame ones, dropping some. The data show around 620,000 clones, with 85% to 90% seen just once and roughly 0.26% held by the top ten. Germline V gene lookup returns CDR1 MGHRA and CDR2 YSYEKL. The CDR3 length is 17 residues. The J segment lost 4 bases and the V segment lost 5 bases, leaving 15 bases of the junction unmatched. The specimen sequenced was peripheral blood. The chain carries TRBV4-1 and TRBJ2-3; 7 bases fit TRBD1. This TCR was sampled from a woman under 30 with acute or convalescent COVID-19. CDR3: CASSTQGGQDPADTQYF. In DNA, the CDR3 is TGCGCCAGCAGCACCCAGGGCGGACAGGATCCGGCAGATACGCAGTATTTT.